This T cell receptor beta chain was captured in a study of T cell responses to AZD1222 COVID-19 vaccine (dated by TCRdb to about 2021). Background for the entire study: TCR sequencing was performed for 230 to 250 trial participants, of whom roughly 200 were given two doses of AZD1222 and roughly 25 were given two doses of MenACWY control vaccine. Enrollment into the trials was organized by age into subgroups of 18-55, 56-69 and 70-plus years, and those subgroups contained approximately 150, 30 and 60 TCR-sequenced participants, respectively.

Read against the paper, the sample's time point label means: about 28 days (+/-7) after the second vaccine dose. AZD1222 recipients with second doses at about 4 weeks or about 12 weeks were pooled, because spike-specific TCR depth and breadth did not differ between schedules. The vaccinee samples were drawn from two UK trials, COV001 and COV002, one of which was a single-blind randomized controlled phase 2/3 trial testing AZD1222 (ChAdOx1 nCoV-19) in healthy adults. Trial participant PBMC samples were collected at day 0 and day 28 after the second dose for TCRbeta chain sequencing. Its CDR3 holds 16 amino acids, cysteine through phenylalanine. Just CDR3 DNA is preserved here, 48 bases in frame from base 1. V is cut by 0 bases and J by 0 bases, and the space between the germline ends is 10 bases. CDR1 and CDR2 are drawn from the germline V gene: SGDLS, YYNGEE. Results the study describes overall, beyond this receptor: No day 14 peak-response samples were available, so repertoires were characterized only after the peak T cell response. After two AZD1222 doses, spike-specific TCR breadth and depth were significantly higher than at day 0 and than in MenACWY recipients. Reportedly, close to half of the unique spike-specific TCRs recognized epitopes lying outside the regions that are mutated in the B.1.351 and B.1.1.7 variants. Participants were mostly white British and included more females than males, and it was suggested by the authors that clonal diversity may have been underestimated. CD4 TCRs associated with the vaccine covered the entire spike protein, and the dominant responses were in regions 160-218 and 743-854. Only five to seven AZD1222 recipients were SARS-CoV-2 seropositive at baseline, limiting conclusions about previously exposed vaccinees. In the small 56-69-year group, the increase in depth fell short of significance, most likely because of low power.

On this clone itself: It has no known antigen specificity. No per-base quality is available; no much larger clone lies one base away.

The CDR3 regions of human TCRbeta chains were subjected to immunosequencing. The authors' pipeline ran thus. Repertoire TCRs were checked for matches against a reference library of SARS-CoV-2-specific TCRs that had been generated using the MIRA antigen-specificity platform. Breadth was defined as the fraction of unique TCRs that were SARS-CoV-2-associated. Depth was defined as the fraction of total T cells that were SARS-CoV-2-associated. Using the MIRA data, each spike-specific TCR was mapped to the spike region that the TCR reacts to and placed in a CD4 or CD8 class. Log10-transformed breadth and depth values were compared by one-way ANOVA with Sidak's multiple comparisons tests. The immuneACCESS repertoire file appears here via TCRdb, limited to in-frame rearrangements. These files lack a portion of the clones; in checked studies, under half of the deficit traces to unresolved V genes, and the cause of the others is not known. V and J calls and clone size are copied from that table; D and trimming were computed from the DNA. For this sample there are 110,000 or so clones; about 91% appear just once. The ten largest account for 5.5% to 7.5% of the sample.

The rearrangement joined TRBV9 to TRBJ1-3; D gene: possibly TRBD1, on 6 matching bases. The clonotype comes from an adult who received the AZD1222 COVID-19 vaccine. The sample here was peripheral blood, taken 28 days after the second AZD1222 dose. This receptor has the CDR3 CASSVAGTNSGNTIYF. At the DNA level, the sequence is TGTGCCAGCAGCGTAGCTGGGACAAACTCTGGAAACACCATATATTTT.